The next 17 T cell receptor beta chains were all read from a single sample in a study of OX40 agonist ivuxolimab in advanced cancers. Generated by immunoSEQ multiplex PCR, the TCRdb table keeps only in-frame clones and is missing some. The data show 20,000 to 25,000 clones, with roughly nine tenths seen just once and 31% held by the top ten. The source was CD4+ or CD8+ T cells sorted from blood, collected in a trial of the OX40 agonist ivuxolimab. These receptors were collected from an adult with an advanced solid tumor such as melanoma, head and neck, liver or kidney cancer.

The V and J genes are TRBV5-4 and TRBJ2-1, with TRBD1 identical over 7 bases. Trimming removed 4 bases from V and 6 bases from J; junction bases left unmatched: 10. CDR1 is SGHNT, CDR2 YYREEE, per germline (reference sequence). This CDR3 contains 15 residues. The CDR3 sequence: CASSPGRGSTNEQFF. The CDR3 DNA follows: TGTGCCAGCAGCCCAGGCAGGGGGAGTACCAATGAGCAGTTCTTC.

A note on this clone: Its ends do not fully match the called genes, so a read error is possible. J is TRBJ2-3 and V is TRBV5-5; no firm D call. The CDR3 sequence is 13 residues long. Per germline, CDR1 SGHKS and CDR2 YYEKEE (reference sequence). The CDR3 here is CASSQERTDTQYF. The DNA of the CDR3 is TGCGCCAGCAGCCAAGAGCGCACAGATACGCAGTATTTT.

The rearrangement uses TRBV2 and TRBJ1-1; D is unclear. The CDR3 contains 12 residues. V lost 3 bases to trimming and J lost 4 bases, with 6 bases between them. Per the germline V gene, CDR1 is SNHLY and CDR2 is FYNNEI. As DNA, the CDR3 is TGTGCCAGCAGTGATCGGGGCACTGAAGCTTTCTTT. Amino acids: CASSDRGTEAFF.

The chain recombines TRBV7-8 with TRBJ2-7, with D tentatively TRBD1 or TRBD2 (5 bases each). The germline V gene encodes CDR1 SGHVS and CDR2 FQNEAQ. This CDR3 has 15 residues. The V end was cut by 3 bases, the J end by 4 bases, with 16 bases between. The CDR3 DNA reads as TGTGCCAGCAGCTTCCCCCCGGGGACCACTTACGAGCAGTACTTC. It yields the protein CASSFPPGTTYEQYF.

The gene calls are TRBV7-2 and TRBJ1-1; D gene ambiguous. Germline CDR1 and CDR2: SGHTA and FQGNSA. The CDR3 totals 12 residues. Between the trimmed V and J ends, which lost 5 bases and 1 base, there was a span of 5 bases. The CDR3 sequence: CASSPKNTEAFF. The CDR3, as DNA: TGTGCCAGCAGCCCCAAGAACACTGAAGCTTTCTTT.

J is TRBJ2-4 and V is TRBV11-2, with TRBD2 matching 12 bases. This CDR3 comprises 16 residues. Germline values: CDR1 SGHAT, CDR2 FQNNGV. The junction had 9 bases not matched to a gene; V was cut back by 3 bases and J by 9 bases. Written as DNA, the CDR3 is TGTGCCAGCAGCTTCGGGCTAGCGGGGGGGGCGGGCATTCAGTACTTC. Translation: CASSFGLAGGAGIQYF.

The chain carries TRBV5-4 and TRBJ1-2, with 9 bases aligning to TRBD1. Germline trimming cut 4 bases from V and 2 bases from J; bases unmatched to any gene: 6. There are 15 residues in the CDR3. Germline CDR1 is SGHNT and CDR2 is YYREEE (reference sequence). The CDR3 loop is CASSAAGTGNYGYTF. CDR3 coding DNA: TGTGCCAGCAGCGCCGCGGGGACAGGGAACTATGGCTACACCTTC.

This clone was detected only a few times. This chain links TRBV5-1 with TRBJ2-2, with 7 bases that match TRBD1. V lost 4 bases, J lost 3 bases, and 6 bases stayed unmatched. Germline V gene sequence: CDR1 SGHRS, CDR2 YFSETQ. The CDR3 loop spans 15 amino acids. The CDR3 nucleotides are TGCGCCAGCAGCGCAACAGGGGACCACACCGGGGAGCTGTTTTTT. It translates to CASSATGDHTGELFF.

V is TRBV29-1 and J is TRBJ1-4; weak D call: TRBD1 (6 bases). This CDR3 comprises 12 residues. Germline lookup yields CDR1 SQVTM and CDR2 ANQGSEA. Trimming removed 4 bases from V and 7 bases from J, with 10 bases in between. CDR3 sequence (DNA): TGCAGCGTTGCAGGGGCGCGTGAAAAACTGTTTTTT. It encodes CSVAGAREKLFF.

CDR3 sequence reads: CASSRRGLDTQYF. Here the CDR3 DNA reads TGTGCCAGCTCCCGGAGGGGGCTTGATACGCAGTATTTT. V and J are TRBV7-2 and TRBJ2-3; D is possibly TRBD1 (7 bases). Looked up from germline, CDR1 is SGHTA and CDR2 is FQGNSA. Trimming removed 8 bases at V and 6 bases at J, with 15 bases between. The CDR3 has 13 residues.

This clone has only one observation. The V gene is TRBV5-1, the J gene TRBJ1-1; 9 nucleotides align to TRBD1. This CDR3 is 14 amino acids long. The germline gives CDR1 SGHRS, CDR2 YFSETQ. V shed 2 bases and J 6 bases; nucleotides not matched to a gene: 5. CDR3 sequence (DNA): TGCGCCAGCAGCTTTGGACAGGGGATCGCTGAAGCTTTCTTT. Translated, it gives CASSFGQGIAEAFF. Drawing the rest from reference TRBV5-1 and TRBJ1-1, the complete variable domain is KAGVTQTPRYLIKTRGQQVTLSCSPISGHRSVSWYQQTPGQGLQFLFEYFSETQRNKGNFPGRFSGRQFSNSRSEMNVSTLELGDSALYLCASSFGQGIAEAFFGQGTRLTVV.

The chain is built from TRBV11-2 and TRBJ2-7; 8 positions agree with TRBD2. This CDR3 has 15 residues. Per the germline V gene, CDR1 is SGHAT and CDR2 is FQNNGV. V gave up 0 bases and J gave up 2 bases; unmatched junction bases: 3. CDR3 sequence reads: CASSLEVSGAYEQYF. The CDR3 region has the DNA TGTGCCAGCAGCTTAGAGGTTAGCGGGGCCTACGAGCAGTACTTC.

CDR3 DNA sequence: TGTGCCAGCAGCAACGAAGGGTACAATGAGCAGTTCTTC. Translated: CASSNEGYNEQFF. The gene calls are TRBV6-6 and TRBJ2-1; unclear D gene. Between the trimmed V and J ends, which lost 6 bases and 4 bases, there was a span of 10 bases. CDR1 is MNHNY, CDR2 SVGAGI, per germline (reference sequence). The CDR3 consists of 13 residues.

The V and J genes are TRBV6-5 and TRBJ1-5, with a possible D match to TRBD1 (5 bases). Trimming cost V 9 bases and J 3 bases, with 15 bases left between them. The CDR3 is 14 residues long. The germline gives CDR1 MNHEY, CDR2 SVGAGI. CDR3 loop: CARGGESINQPQHF. The DNA of the CDR3 is TGTGCCAGGGGGGGGGAAAGTATCAATCAGCCCCAGCATTTT.

This chain uses TRBV10-3 with TRBJ2-5; 7 bases fit TRBD1. This CDR3 has 13 residues. Germline lookup yields CDR1 ENHRY and CDR2 SYGVKD. V lost 2 bases, J lost 3 bases, and 0 bases stayed unmatched. CDR3 region: CAISEQGEETQYF. The CDR3 region has the DNA TGTGCCATCAGTGAGCAGGGGGAAGAGACCCAGTACTTC.

The J gene is TRBJ1-2, the V gene TRBV28; no clear D. V lost 5 bases and J 5 bases, leaving 12 bases between the germline ends. Germline CDR1 is MDHEN and CDR2 is SYDVKM. CDR3 size: 13 residues. The CDR3 nucleotides are TGTGCCAGCAGTGTTTTACTGAGTTATGGCTACACCTTC. Residues: CASSVLLSYGYTF.

This sequence joins TRBV4-2 and TRBJ1-1, with D unresolved. Germline V gene sequence: CDR1 LGHNA, CDR2 YNFKEQ. The V and J ends lost 4 bases and 5 bases respectively, with 14 bases between them. There are 14 residues in the CDR3. The CDR3 nucleotides are TGTGCCAGCAGCCTACAAGTTGGAGGTACTGAAGCTTTCTTT. This gives the protein CASSLQVGGTEAFF.